Below are 18 T cell receptor beta chains sequenced from a single sample in a study of identical twins. TCRdb recomputed calls from the 5' RACE reads with MiXCR, one row per CDR3 protein. Of approximately 670,000 distinct CDR3 sequences listed, around 6% are singletons. The sequenced sample consisted of naive T cells sorted from blood. The origin of the receptors is a man aged 18 to 35 in good health.

The gene calls are TRBV6-2 or TRBV6-3 and TRBJ2-7; no clear D. Germline loops: CDR1 MNHEY, CDR2 SVGEGT. The ends were cut back, 5 bases at V and 3 bases at J, with 11 bases in the middle. The CDR3 covers 13 residues. The CDR3 protein is CASSMAINYEQYF. In DNA, the CDR3 is TGTGCCAGCAGTATGGCCATAAACTACGAGCAGTACTTC.

The sample holds many counts of this clonotype. The V call is TRBV29-1, the J call TRBJ1-2; 7 nucleotides agree with TRBD1. This CDR3 contains 15 residues. The trim removed 2 bases at V and 5 bases at J, leaving 11 bases unmatched. From germline, CDR1 is SQVTM and CDR2 ANQGSEA. The CDR3 protein is CSVEKGQQVGYGYTF. CDR3 in DNA: TGCAGCGTTGAAAAGGGACAGCAAGTTGGTTATGGCTACACCTTC.

This clonotype showed up many times. The chain combines TRBV12-3 or TRBV12-4 with TRBJ2-3, with D tentatively TRBD1 (6 bases). This CDR3 has 15 amino acids. Deletions cut 5 bases from V and 4 bases from J, with 16 bases between. The chain's CDR3 is CASSPRGRRADTQYF. In nucleotides, the CDR3 is TGTGCCAGCAGTCCCAGGGGCCGACGCGCAGATACGCAGTATTTT.

The sample holds many counts of this clonotype. The chain couples TRBV29-1 to TRBJ1-2; TRBD1 might be the D (5 bases). V lost 4 bases and J 4 bases, leaving 19 bases between the germline ends. The germline gives CDR1 SQVTM, CDR2 ANQGSEA. This CDR3 contains 15 residues. As DNA, the CDR3 is TGCAGCGTTGGCGCGACCCTGACAGCACGCTATGGCTACACCTTC. The encoded protein is CSVGATLTARYGYTF.

This clonotype came up many times. An end of the junction does not agree with germline; a read error may underlie this. The V call is TRBV15, the J call TRBJ1-6; TRBD1 might be the D (5 bases). This CDR3 has 12 residues. The germline V gene has CDR1 LNHNV and CDR2 YYDKDF (reference sequence). The CDR3: CAISRGESPLHF. CDR3 sequence (DNA): TGTGCCATCAGCCGGGGCGAGTCACCCCTCCACTTT.

This clonotype has ten or more counts. The rearrangement joins TRBV7-8 to TRBJ2-3; the match to TRBD2 covers 11 bases. CDR3 length equals 15 residues. CDR1 and CDR2 from the germline V gene are SGHVS and FQNEAQ. Trimming cost V 4 bases and J 3 bases; bases outside gene matches: 3. The CDR3 sequence is CASSSIAGGTDTQYF. The CDR3 DNA reads TGTGCCAGCAGCTCAATAGCGGGAGGGACAGATACGCAGTATTTT.

This clonotype was detected only a few times. The genes are TRBV18 and TRBJ2-7; the D gene is possibly TRBD1 (6 bases). Trimming removed 3 bases from V and 1 base from J, with 10 bases in between. Per the germline V gene, CDR1 is KGHSH and CDR2 is LQKENI. The length of the CDR3 is 14 residues. DNA of the CDR3: TGTGCCAGCTCACCTAGGACAGAGTCCTACGAGCAGTACTTC. This gives the protein CASSPRTESYEQYF.

This clonotype was seen a handful of times. The chain carries TRBV6-2 or TRBV6-3 and TRBJ2-7; D is unresolved. V lost 6 bases to trimming and J lost 0 bases, with 6 bases between them. The CDR3 is made up of 12 amino acids. Germline V gene sequence: CDR1 MNHEY, CDR2 SVGEGT. The CDR3 here is CASRPGSYEQYF. The CDR3 DNA reads as TGTGCCAGCAGGCCGGGCTCCTACGAGCAGTACTTC.

This clonotype has ten or more counts. V is TRBV28 and J is TRBJ2-7; maybe TRBD1 (5 bases). CDR3 length: 15 amino acids. Germline values: CDR1 MDHEN, CDR2 SYDVKM. Trimming removed 5 bases from V and 2 bases from J, with 16 bases in between. The CDR3 DNA follows: TGTGCCAGCAGTCTGGGGTTTACAGGAACCTACGAGCAGTACTTC. This sequence encodes CASSLGFTGTYEQYF. The entire variable domain, with the rest obtained from reference TRBV28 and TRBJ2-7, is as follows: DVKVTQSSRYLVKRTGEKVFLECVQDMDHENMFWYRQDPGLGLRLIYFSYDVKMKEKGDIPEGYSVSREKKERFSLILESASTNQTSMYLCASSLGFTGTYEQYFGPGTRLTVT.

This clonotype was counted many times. The V call is TRBV12-3 or TRBV12-4, the J call TRBJ2-4, with D unresolved. The CDR3 totals 16 residues. V was clipped by 5 bases and J by 8 bases, with 22 bases between them. CDR3 residues: CASSPGPIHKRDIQYF. The CDR3 DNA reads as TGTGCCAGCAGTCCGGGTCCGATCCACAAAAGGGACATTCAGTACTTC.

This clonotype was observed many times. This chain uses TRBV10-3 with TRBJ2-1; tentatively, D is TRBD1 (5 bases). The CDR3 length is 13 residues. The V gene's germline CDR1 is ENHRY and CDR2 SYGVKD. V lost 2 bases, J lost 6 bases, and 8 bases lay in between. The DNA of the CDR3 is TGTGCCATCAGTGAGAGACAGCCCAATGAGCAGTTCTTC. It yields the protein CAISERQPNEQFF.

This clonotype has only a few counts. The genes are TRBV19 and TRBJ1-5; 9 bases agree with TRBD1. The CDR3 is 13 amino acids. The V gene end was trimmed by 7 bases and the J gene end by 9 bases; junction bases not matched to a gene: 7. Germline V lookup: CDR1 LNHDA, CDR2 SQIVND (reference sequence). DNA of the CDR3: TGTGCCAGTAACATGGGACAGGGAGGGCCCCAGCATTTT. This translates into CASNMGQGGPQHF.

The sample holds many counts of this clonotype. The rearrangement uses TRBV20-1 and TRBJ2-3; D may be TRBD1 or TRBD2 (6 bases each). CDR3 size: 15 residues. CDR1 and CDR2 (germline): DFQATT, SNEGSKA (reference sequence). V was trimmed by 6 bases and J by 8 bases, leaving 24 bases between them. In DNA, the CDR3 is TGCAGTGCGCCGAAAGACAGGACCGGGGGAGCTACGCAGTATTTT. This gives the protein CSAPKDRTGGATQYF.

In its sample, this clonotype was seen many times. V gene TRBV29-1 combines with J gene TRBJ2-1, with 10 bases that match TRBD2. After removal of 6 bases from V and 9 bases from J, the junction contained 8 bases not matched to a gene. The germline gives CDR1 SQVTM, CDR2 ANQGSEA. This CDR3 comprises 13 residues. CDR3 nucleotides: TGCAGCGTGCTAGCGGGAGTACGAAGTGAGCAGTTCTTC. As protein: CSVLAGVRSEQFF.

The chain is built from TRBV30 and TRBJ2-6; TRBD2 is a possible D gene (5 bases). Germline V CDR1 and CDR2: GTSNPN, SVGIG (reference sequence). The CDR3 totals 16 residues. Trimming cost V 8 bases and J 2 bases, with 19 bases left between them. The CDR3 bases are TGTGCCCTGGAAATCGGGGTCTTTGCTGGGGCCAACGTCCTGACTTTC. This gives the protein CALEIGVFAGANVLTF.

This clonotype was seen ten or more times. The J gene is TRBJ2-2, the V gene TRBV12-3 or TRBV12-4; perhaps TRBD1 as D (6 bases). The CDR3 is 16 amino acids. The ends were cut back, 2 bases at V and 4 bases at J, with 14 bases in the middle. The CDR3 loop is CASSLLQGLVTGELFF. CDR3 nucleotide sequence: TGTGCCAGCAGTTTACTCCAGGGGTTGGTCACCGGGGAGCTGTTTTTT.

The table lists this clonotype with a few counts. This sequence joins TRBV2 and TRBJ2-1; 7 nucleotides match TRBD2. V lost 5 bases, J lost 8 bases, and 6 bases stayed unmatched. The CDR3 totals 13 residues. The germline CDR1 and CDR2 sequences are SNHLY and FYNNEI. The CDR3 region has the DNA TGTGCCAGCAGTAGCCCAGGGAGGGATGAGCAGTTCTTC. Its protein product is CASSSPGRDEQFF.

This clonotype came up a few times. V usage is TRBV6-2 or TRBV6-3 and J usage is TRBJ2-7; 9 nucleotides align to TRBD2. CDR3 length equals 14 residues. V dropped 9 bases and J dropped 4; count of bases not matched to a gene: 10. CDR1 is MNHEY, CDR2 SVGEGT, per germline. In nucleotides, the CDR3 is TGTGCCAGTCTGACTCTAGCGGGACGGTACGAGCAGTACTTC. Its translation: CASLTLAGRYEQYF.